This T cell receptor (beta chain) is drawn from a study of blood T cell repertoires in COVID-19. Study-level information: Samples of COVID-19 (acute and convalescent) were obtained from the United States, Italy and Spain.

Using immunoSEQ multiplex PCR, the repertoire was profiled, and TCRdb retains in-frame clones only, with some absent. The table lists 100,000 to 150,000 clones, approximately 83% of them singletons, with less than 8.5% in the top ten. Germline assignment: CDR1 SGHAT and CDR2 FQNNGV. V lost 6 bases, J lost 2 bases, and 10 bases stayed unmatched. There are 16 residues in the CDR3. The sequenced sample was peripheral blood. J is TRBJ2-3 and V is TRBV11-2; 8 bases fit TRBD2. This TCR came from an elderly man with active or convalescent COVID-19. The CDR3 bases are TGTGCCAGCAGTCGGACCCTAGCGGGTTACACAGATACGCAGTATTTT. Translating gives CASSRTLAGYTDTQYF.